Listed here are 15 T cell receptor beta chains from one sample, sequenced in a study of Ad26.COV2.S vaccination and SARS-CoV-2 variants. Profiling relied on immunoSEQ multiplex PCR, and the TCRdb table lists in-frame clones only, not all of them. Of approximately 240,000 clones listed, approximately 90% are singletons. Treatment here: around 19 received Ad26.COV2.S at low or high dose, single or two shots; 5 received placebo; per-sample allocation not given. Material that was analyzed had been drawn on day 63 after the first vaccine or placebo injection. Sequencing was performed on peripheral blood, taken in a trial of Ad26.COV2.S vaccine versus placebo. These receptors originate from a person aged 18-65 years who received the Ad26.COV2.S COVID-19 vaccine or a placebo.

This clone was seen just once. The genes are TRBV11-2 and TRBJ1-2, with D possibly being TRBD1 (6 bases). Per the germline V gene, CDR1 is SGHAT and CDR2 is FQNNGV. The CDR3 is 15 amino acids. V lost 1 base and J lost 5, with 14 bases in between. For the CDR3, the DNA is TGTGCCAGCAGCTTAGGAACTACAGGGTGGTATGGCTACACCTTC. Translation gives CASSLGTTGWYGYTF. The full variable domain, in which reference TRBV11-2 and TRBJ1-2 provide the parts outside the CDR3, is EAGVAQSPRYKIIEKRQSVAFWCNPISGHATLYWYQQILGQGPKLLIQFQNNGVVDDSQLPKDRFSAERLKGVDSTLKIQPAKLEDSAVYLCASSLGTTGWYGYTFGSGTRLTVV.

This clone was detected only once. In DNA, the CDR3 is TGTGCCAGCTCCCGGGGACTAATGGAGACCCAGTACTTC. Protein: CASSRGLMETQYF. The chain recombines TRBV18 with TRBJ2-5, with 7 bases fitting TRBD2. This CDR3 has 13 residues. The V segment lost 6 bases and the J segment 5 bases; nucleotides outside the gene matches: 6. Germline V gene lookup returns CDR1 KGHSH and CDR2 LQKENI.

This rearrangement joins TRBV27 to TRBJ1-5, with TRBD1 matching 7 bases. Trimming took 5 bases from V and 0 from J; bases not matched to a gene: 4. The CDR3 runs 15 residues. The germline CDR1 and CDR2 sequences are MNHEY and SMNVEV (reference sequence). This chain's CDR3 is CASSPGQISNQPQHF. CDR3 nucleotide sequence: TGTGCCAGCAGTCCGGGACAGATTAGCAATCAGCCCCAGCATTTT.

J is TRBJ2-7 and V is TRBV25-1, with 7 positions matching TRBD1. Germline assignment: CDR1 MGHDK and CDR2 SYGVNS. J gave up 4 bases and V 8 bases, and 17 bases lay outside the gene matches. This CDR3 has 16 amino acids. This CDR3 is CASSERGWTGVYEQYF. DNA of the CDR3: TGTGCCAGCTCCGAGAGGGGCTGGACAGGAGTATACGAGCAGTACTTC.

This clone has a single count. The chain combines TRBV7-9 with TRBJ1-1; D is uncertain. The V gene's germline CDR1 is SEHNR and CDR2 FQNEAQ (reference sequence). Trimming removed 5 bases at V and 7 bases at J, with 8 bases between. This CDR3 contains 11 residues. The CDR3 DNA is TGTGCCAGCAGCCCGGGTATTGAAGCTTTCTTT. Its translation is CASSPGIEAFF. The variable domain in full, completed from reference TRBV7-9 and TRBJ1-1, reads DTGVSQNPRHKITKRGQNVTFRCDPISEHNRLYWYRQTLGQGPEFLTYFQNEAQLEKSRLLSDRFSAERPKGSFSTLEIQRTEQGDSAMYLCASSPGIEAFFGQGTRLTVV.

The chain has TRBV30 and TRBJ2-2; TRBD2 matches 15 bases. Looked up from germline, CDR1 is GTSNPN and CDR2 is SVGIG (reference sequence). This CDR3 comprises 15 residues. J was trimmed by 6 bases and V by 3 bases; bases with no gene match: 2. The CDR3 DNA reads TGTGCCTGGAGCGGACTAGCGGGAGGGCCCGGGGAGCTGTTTTTT. Its protein product is CAWSGLAGGPGELFF.

This clone has more than one count but fewer than ten. The V call is TRBV4-2, the J call TRBJ1-2; 7 bases match TRBD1. Germline assignment: CDR1 LGHNA and CDR2 YNFKEQ. The CDR3 has 15 residues. V lost 0 bases, J lost 4 bases, and 5 bases stayed unmatched. CDR3 protein: CASSQDRGQIYGYTF. The CDR3 DNA follows: TGTGCCAGCAGCCAAGACCGGGGACAGATCTATGGCTACACCTTC.

CDR3 nucleotides: TGTGCCAGCAGCTTAAGCACACAGCAATATGGCTACACCTTC. It yields the protein CASSLSTQQYGYTF. The gene calls are TRBV11-2 and TRBJ1-2; no clear D. Germline lookup yields CDR1 SGHAT and CDR2 FQNNGV. Deletions cut 2 bases from V and 5 bases from J, with 12 bases between. The CDR3 has 14 residues.

The gene calls are TRBV27 and TRBJ1-2, with D unclear. The CDR3 is 13 amino acids. Germline CDR1 and CDR2: MNHEY and SMNVEV (reference sequence). V lost 0 bases to trimming and J lost 6 bases, with 8 bases between them. The CDR3 coding sequence is TGTGCCAGCAGTTTATCGGACGGCAATGGCTACACCTTC. Protein sequence: CASSLSDGNGYTF.

The rearrangement uses TRBV5-1 and TRBJ2-1, with 7 nucleotides matching TRBD2. CDR1 is SGHRS, CDR2 YFSETQ, per germline. Trimming cost V 6 bases and J 4 bases; bases outside gene matches: 4. The CDR3 loop spans 13 amino acids. The CDR3 DNA sequence: TGCGCCAGCACCGGGACTAATTACAATGAGCAGTTCTTC. Translating gives CASTGTNYNEQFF.

J is TRBJ1-1 and V is TRBV27; D is unresolved. Germline CDR1 MNHEY, CDR2 SMNVEV (reference sequence). V gave up 2 bases and J gave up 5 bases, with 18 bases separating them. The CDR3 is made up of 16 amino acids. The CDR3 loop reads CASSLKGPPSATEAFF. The CDR3 DNA sequence: TGTGCCAGCAGTTTAAAAGGGCCCCCGTCTGCTACTGAAGCTTTCTTT.

V is TRBV19 and J is TRBJ1-4; D ambiguous. Germline V gene lookup returns CDR1 LNHDA and CDR2 SQIVND (reference sequence). Trimming stripped 5 bases from V and 4 bases from J, with 14 bases between. CDR3 length: 15 residues. CDR3 nucleotide sequence: TGTGCCAGTAGTTCCCCGTGGGAGGGTAATGAAAAACTGTTTTTT. As protein: CASSSPWEGNEKLFF.

The chain employs TRBV5-1 and TRBJ1-5; 12 nucleotides agree with TRBD1. This CDR3 contains 16 residues. With 4 bases clipped from V and 2 bases from J, the junction kept 4 bases outside the gene matches. Germline CDR1 is SGHRS and CDR2 is YFSETQ. CDR3 sequence reads: CASSPGTGGGNQPQHF. The CDR3 coding sequence is TGCGCCAGCAGCCCGGGGACAGGGGGCGGCAATCAGCCCCAGCATTTT. The variable domain in full, completed from reference TRBV5-1 and TRBJ1-5, reads KAGVTQTPRYLIKTRGQQVTLSCSPISGHRSVSWYQQTPGQGLQFLFEYFSETQRNKGNFPGRFSGRQFSNSRSEMNVSTLELGDSALYLCASSPGTGGGNQPQHFGDGTRLSIL.

The chain employs TRBV11-2 and TRBJ2-3; TRBD1 is a possible D gene (7 bases). Germline CDR1 is SGHAT and CDR2 is FQNNGV. The CDR3 covers 16 residues. V lost 6 bases to trimming and J lost 5 bases, with 21 bases between them. The CDR3 nucleotides read TGTGCCAGCAGATCCCCTGGTGGAGGGGGCGAAGATACGCAGTATTTT. It yields the protein CASRSPGGGGEDTQYF.

V usage is TRBV5-1 and J usage is TRBJ2-3, with D possibly matching TRBD2 (6 bases). The germline V gene encodes CDR1 SGHRS and CDR2 YFSETQ. V lost 5 bases to trimming and J lost 2 bases, with 18 bases between them. The CDR3 has 16 amino acids. The CDR3 DNA reads as TGCGCCAGCAGTACCGCCGGGACTTACCTCACAGATACGCAGTATTTT. Its protein product is CASSTAGTYLTDTQYF.